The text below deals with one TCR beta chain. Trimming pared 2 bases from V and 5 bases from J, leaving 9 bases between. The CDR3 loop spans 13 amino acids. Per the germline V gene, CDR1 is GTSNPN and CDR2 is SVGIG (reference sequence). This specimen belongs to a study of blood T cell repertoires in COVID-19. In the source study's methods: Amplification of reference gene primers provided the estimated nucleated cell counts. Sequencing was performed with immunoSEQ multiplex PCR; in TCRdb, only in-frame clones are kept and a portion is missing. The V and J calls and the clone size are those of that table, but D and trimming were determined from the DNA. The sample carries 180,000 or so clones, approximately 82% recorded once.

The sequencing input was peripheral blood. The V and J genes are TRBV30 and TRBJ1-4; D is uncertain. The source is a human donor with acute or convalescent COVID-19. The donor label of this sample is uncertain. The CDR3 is CAWSIRENEKLFF. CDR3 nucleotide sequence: TGTGCCTGGAGTATACGGGAAAATGAAAAACTGTTTTTT.